This record covers a single T cell receptor beta chain. Unique molecular identifiers were incorporated during preparation of the TCRbeta library. TCRdb recomputed calls from the PCR reads with MiXCR, one row per CDR3 protein. The sample has about 690,000 distinct CDR3 sequences; about 15% are singletons. These data come from a study of T-cell reconstitution after alpha-beta-depleted transplantation in children. V gave up 5 bases and J gave up 6 bases; unmatched junction bases: 4. The CDR3 spans 13 residues. The germline V gene encodes CDR1 SGHVS and CDR2 FQNEAQ. The receptor was derived from a human donor who donated a stem cell graft to a child with acute myeloid leukemia. The sequenced sample was PBMCs from the stem cell graft donor, obtained from the stem cell graft. The gene calls are TRBV7-8 and TRBJ1-1; TRBD1 agrees at 9 bases. The CDR3 sequence: CASSPDRGSEAFF. The CDR3 DNA reads TGTGCCAGCAGCCCCGACAGGGGGTCTGAAGCTTTCTTT. The entire variable domain, with the rest obtained from reference TRBV7-8 and TRBJ1-1, is as follows: GAGVSQSPRYKVAKRGQDVALRCDPISGHVSLFWYQQALGQGPEFLTYFQNEAQLDKSGLPSDRFFAERPEGSVSTLKIQRTQQEDSAVYLCASSPDRGSEAFFGQGTRLTVV.